This TCR beta chain derives from a study of blood T cell repertoires in COVID-19. On the study more broadly: Acute and convalescent COVID-19 samples came from the United States, Italy and Spain. The analysed material was cDNA or gDNA that came from T cells, B-cell-depleted T cells, or PBMCs.

The germline V gene encodes CDR1 SGDLS and CDR2 YYNGEE. The CDR3 has 13 residues. The V gene end was trimmed by 0 bases and the J gene end by 12 bases; junction bases not matched to a gene: 9. Per the original methods: Estimates of nucleated cell counts were drawn from the amplification of reference gene primers. The data were produced by immunoSEQ multiplex PCR, yet TCRdb's version contains in-frame clones alone and is incomplete. V and J calls and clone size are as listed in that table; D and trimming were resolved from the DNA. The table lists more than 250,000 clones, approximately 85% of them singletons.

The chain recombines TRBV9 with TRBJ2-7, with 7 bases that match TRBD2. The sample comprised peripheral blood. This sequence originates from a woman aged 45-59 years with acute or convalescent COVID-19. CDR3 sequence reads: CASSVGLEGGVYF. In DNA form, the CDR3 reads TGTGCCAGCAGCGTAGGTCTGGAGGGAGGGGTGTACTTC.